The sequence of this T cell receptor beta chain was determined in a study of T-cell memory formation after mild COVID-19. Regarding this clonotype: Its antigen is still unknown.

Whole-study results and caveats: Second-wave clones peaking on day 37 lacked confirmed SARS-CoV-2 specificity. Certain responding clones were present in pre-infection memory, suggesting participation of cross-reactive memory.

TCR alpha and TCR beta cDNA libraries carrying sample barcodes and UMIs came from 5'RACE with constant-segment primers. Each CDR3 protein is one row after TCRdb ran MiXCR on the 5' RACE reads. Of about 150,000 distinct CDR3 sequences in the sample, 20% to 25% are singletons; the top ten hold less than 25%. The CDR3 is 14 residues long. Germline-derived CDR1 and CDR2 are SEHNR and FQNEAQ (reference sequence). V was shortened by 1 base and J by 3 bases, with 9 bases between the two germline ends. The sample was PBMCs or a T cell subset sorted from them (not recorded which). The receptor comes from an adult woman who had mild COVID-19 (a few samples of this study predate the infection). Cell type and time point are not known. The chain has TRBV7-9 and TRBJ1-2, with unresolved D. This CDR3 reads CASSLGGIHYGYTF. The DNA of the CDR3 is TGTGCCAGCAGCTTAGGGGGAATCCACTATGGCTACACCTTC.